This T cell receptor beta chain emerged from a study of CD8+ T cells in alopecia areata. Across the whole study: The tofacitinib course ran for 6 to 18 months and was followed by 6 months off drug.

Germline loops: CDR1 MGHDK, CDR2 SYGVNS. The CDR3 is made up of 14 amino acids. V dropped 5 bases and J dropped 5 bases, with 13 bases sitting between them. Extracted RNA was reverse transcribed, and the resulting cDNA served as sequencing template. The data were produced by immunoSEQ multiplex PCR, yet TCRdb's version contains in-frame clones alone and is incomplete. In the table there are just over 150,000 clones, 45% to 60% of which are singletons. Study-wide results and limits: Lesional scalp, notably in alopecia totalis/universalis, had clonality above that of normal scalp. Unlike in mice, where it was clearer, TCR sharing across patients was less clear, possibly HLA-related.

This clone came up a few times. What it binds is not known. Researchers gathered lesional scalp punch biopsies and peripheral blood from patients with alopecia areata. Specimen: CD8+ T cells sorted from blood, collected at week 0. The receptor's source is a human donor with alopecia areata. The chain is built from TRBV25-1 and TRBJ2-1, with a tentative D call TRBD1 (6 bases). The CDR3 reads CASSHLSGDNEQFF. The CDR3 bases are TGTGCCAGCAGTCACCTTTCAGGGGACAATGAGCAGTTCTTC.